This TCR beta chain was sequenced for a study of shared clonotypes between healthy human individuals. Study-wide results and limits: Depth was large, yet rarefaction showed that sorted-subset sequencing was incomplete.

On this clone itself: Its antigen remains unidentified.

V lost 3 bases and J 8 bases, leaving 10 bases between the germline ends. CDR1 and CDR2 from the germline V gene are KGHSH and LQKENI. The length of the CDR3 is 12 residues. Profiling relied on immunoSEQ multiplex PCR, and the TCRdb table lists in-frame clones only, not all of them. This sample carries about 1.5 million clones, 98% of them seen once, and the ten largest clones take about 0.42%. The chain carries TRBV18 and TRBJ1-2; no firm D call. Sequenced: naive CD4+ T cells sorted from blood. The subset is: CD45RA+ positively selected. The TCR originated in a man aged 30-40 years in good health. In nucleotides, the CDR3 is TGTGCCAGCTCACCGGACTTAGGGGGCTACACCTTC. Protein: CASSPDLGGYTF.